A selection of T cell receptor beta chains follows, all from one sample in a study of T cells after yellow fever vaccination. In TCRdb, the 5' RACE reads were re-called with MiXCR into one record per CDR3 protein. The sample has 20,000 to 25,000 distinct CDR3 sequences; approximately 3.5% are singletons. Sequenced material: PBMCs, either bulk or a sorted T-cell subset (CD4+, CD8+, memory, or dextramer-sorted; not recorded which), taken 35 to 50 days after the first yellow fever vaccination. The receptors shown here come from a man between 18 and 29 years old who received the YFV17D yellow fever vaccine. Each CDR3 is given with its conserved first and last residue. The order of the fields is D gene, J gene, clone size, V gene, CDR3 DNA, CDR3 protein. A D gene is named only where the DNA matches it firmly. Each size is how often the clone was seen (once, few, many) or a class if it is expanded.

>TRBD1|TRBJ2-5|many|TRBV7-2
TGTGCCAGCAGGCGGGCGACAGGGGATCTAGAGACCCAGTACTTC
CASRRATGDLETQYF
>NA|TRBJ2-1|many|TRBV24-1
TGTGCCACCAGGGCTAGGGGTGAGCAGTTCTTC
CATRARGEQFF
>NA|TRBJ1-5|many|TRBV7-2
TGTGCCAGCAGCTTGTGGCACTCGGGACAAAGCAATCAGCCCCAGCATTTT
CASSLWHSGQSNQPQHF
>NA|TRBJ2-5|many|TRBV20-1
TGCAGTGCCCCGATTTGGACCGCCGCCGGGACCCAGTACTTC
CSAPIWTAAGTQYF
>TRBD1|TRBJ1-6|many|TRBV3-1
TGTGCCAGCAGCCAGCTTGGGACAGGGGGTAATTCACCCCTCCACTTT
CASSQLGTGGNSPLHF
>NA|TRBJ1-3|many|TRBV12-3/TRBV12-4
TGTGCCAGCAGTTCCCCTCTGTACGGAAACACCATATATTTT
CASSSPLYGNTIYF
>TRBD2|TRBJ2-1|many|TRBV11-2
TGTGCCAGCAGGGGACTAGCGGGGGGGCGTGGCAATGAGCAGTTCTTC
CASRGLAGGRGNEQFF
>NA|TRBJ1-2|many|TRBV7-2
TGTGCCAGCAGCTTAGTCGAGGGGTCTGGCTACACCTTC
CASSLVEGSGYTF
>NA|TRBJ1-6|many|TRBV6-5
TGTGCCAGCAGTCTGACTCAGTCGTCACCCCTCCACTTT
CASSLTQSSPLHF
>NA|TRBJ1-2|many|TRBV5-4
TGTGCCAGCAGGGGGGGGGGGCCAAGAGCGTCCGGCTACACCTTC
CASRGGGPRASGYTF
>NA|TRBJ2-1|many|TRBV6-5
TGTGCCAGCGAAGAACCTAGCTCCTACAATGAGCAGTTCTTC
CASEEPSSYNEQFF
>NA|TRBJ2-5|many|TRBV5-4
TGTGCCAGCAGCTTGGCGGGCGAGGGGACCCAGTACTTC
CASSLAGEGTQYF
>NA|TRBJ1-5|many|TRBV6-1
TGTGCCAGCAGTGACCGCGCTACGGGACAAAATAGCAATCAGCCCCAGCATTTT
CASSDRATGQNSNQPQHF
>TRBD2|TRBJ2-5|many|TRBV2
TGTGCCAGCAGTCGTGAGCGGGGCCAAGAGACCCAGTACTTC
CASSRERGQETQYF
>NA|TRBJ2-5|many|TRBV3-1
TGTGCCAGCAGCTACGACCACATTGGAGGGACCCAGTACTTC
CASSYDHIGGTQYF
>NA|TRBJ1-6|many|TRBV6-5
TGTGCCAGCAGTTACTCGAATACAGGAGGGACACCCCTCCACTTT
CASSYSNTGGTPLHF
>NA|TRBJ1-6|many|TRBV7-9
TGTGCCAGCAGCTTAGAAGGGGATAATTCACCCCTCCACTTT
CASSLEGDNSPLHF
>TRBD2|TRBJ2-1|many|TRBV9
TGTGCCAGCAGCGTCAGCGGGGGGAGATGGTATGAGCAGTTCTTC
CASSVSGGRWYEQFF
>NA|TRBJ2-2|many|TRBV5-4
TGTGCCAGCAGCTTGGGGGTCGCCACCGGGGAGCTGTTTTTT
CASSLGVATGELFF
>NA|TRBJ2-2|many|TRBV7-3
TGTGCCAGCAGCTTATGGGCCGGGGACACCGGGGAGCTGTTTTTT
CASSLWAGDTGELFF
>NA|TRBJ1-5|many|TRBV6-4
TGTGCCAGCAGTGAGCAGAAAGGTCAGCCCCAGCATTTT
CASSEQKGQPQHF
>TRBD2|TRBJ2-2|many|TRBV2
TGTGCCAGCAGCGGACTAGCGTCGAACACCGGGGAGCTGTTTTTT
CASSGLASNTGELFF
>NA|TRBJ2-2|many|TRBV6-2/TRBV6-3
TGTGCCAGCAGAGAGCCCGGGACGGACACCGGGGAGCTGTTTTTT
CASREPGTDTGELFF
>NA|TRBJ2-3|medium-sized|TRBV29-1
TGCAGCGTTGTGGGCTGGGAGGCAGATACGCAGTATTTT
CSVVGWEADTQYF
>TRBD1|TRBJ1-1|many|TRBV29-1
TGCAGCGCCGGGACAGGACACACTGAAGCTTTCTTT
CSAGTGHTEAFF
>NA|TRBJ2-3|many|TRBV7-2
TGTGCCAGCAGCTTAGGTCCCCCGTCGGCAGATACGCAGTATTTT
CASSLGPPSADTQYF
>NA|TRBJ2-2|many|TRBV3-1
TGTGCCAGCAAGTCGGCGGGGCCCACCGGGGAGCTGTTTTTT
CASKSAGPTGELFF
>TRBD2|TRBJ2-1|many|TRBV7-2
TGTGCCAGCAGCTTAGGAACCGGGGCTAGCGGGGGTGCAGAGCAGTTCTTC
CASSLGTGASGGAEQFF
>NA|TRBJ2-5|many|TRBV7-9
TGTGCCAGCGCCCGCCCCCAGACCCAAGAGACCCAGTACTTC
CASARPQTQETQYF
>TRBD2|TRBJ2-1|many|TRBV4-3
TGCGCCAGCAGCCCTGGGACTAGCGGGTACAATGAGCAGTTCTTC
CASSPGTSGYNEQFF
>NA|TRBJ1-1|many|TRBV6-6
TGTGCCAGCGCCCCCCAAGGCACTGAAGCTTTCTTT
CASAPQGTEAFF
>NA|TRBJ1-1|many|TRBV5-1
TGCGCCAGCAGCTCCCTCGGGAACACTGAAGCTTTCTTT
CASSSLGNTEAFF
>NA|TRBJ1-4|many|TRBV27
TGTGCCAGCAGTTTACCCGGCACAGGGCTTGAAAAACTGTTTTTT
CASSLPGTGLEKLFF
>NA|TRBJ2-7|many|TRBV7-2
TGTGCCAGCAGCCCCCGGGACGGCTACGAGCAGTACTTC
CASSPRDGYEQYF
>NA|TRBJ1-1|many|TRBV4-2
TGTGCCAGCAGCCAAGAGGCTGCCTCCATGAACACTGAAGCTTTCTTT
CASSQEAASMNTEAFF
>NA|TRBJ2-2|many|TRBV20-1
TGCAGTGCTAGGGCCAGTAACACCGGGGAGCTGTTTTTT
CSARASNTGELFF
>TRBD1|TRBJ2-2|many|TRBV5-1
TGCGCCAGCAGCTTGGACAGGGGGCGATCCGGGGAGCTGTTTTTT
CASSLDRGRSGELFF
>NA|TRBJ1-3|many|TRBV7-2
TGTGCCAGCAGCTTAGGGCCGAACGCCTCTGGAAACACCATATATTTT
CASSLGPNASGNTIYF